The clone carrying this T cell receptor beta chain has more than one count but fewer than ten. The data stem from a study of T cells after yellow fever vaccination. The TCR cDNA carried a universal primer site and UMIs from 5'RACE template switching. Each CDR3 protein is one row after TCRdb ran MiXCR on the 5' RACE reads. The repertoire holds around 340,000 distinct CDR3 sequences, with approximately 12% as singletons. Trimming pared 7 bases from V and 5 bases from J, leaving 9 bases between. CDR1 and CDR2 (germline): SGHRS, YFSETQ. The length of the CDR3 is 12 residues. The chain uses TRBV5-1 and TRBJ2-2, with D unclear. This receptor was obtained from a man between 18 and 35 years old who received the YFV17D yellow fever vaccine. The specimen was CD4+ T cells sorted from PBMCs, collected 15 days after the yellow fever booster vaccination. The DNA of the CDR3 is TGCGCCAGCGGACCCGGGACCGGGGAGCTGTTTTTT. Translated, it gives CASGPGTGELFF.